The sequence of this TCR beta chain was determined in a study of T-cell memory formation after mild COVID-19. Each CDR3 protein is one row after TCRdb ran MiXCR on the 5' RACE reads. The profile shows hundreds of thousands of distinct CDR3 sequences, approximately 22% of them singletons. The CDR3 is made up of 14 amino acids. Germline assignment: CDR1 SGHTA and CDR2 FQGTGA. Trimming took 4 bases from V and 4 from J, leaving 10 bases between them. Specimen: PBMCs or a T cell subset sorted from them (not recorded which). The receptor was derived from a man aged 18 to 29 who had mild COVID-19 (a few samples of this study predate the infection). Cell type and time point are not known. The rearrangement uses TRBV7-3 and TRBJ2-2; the D gene is possibly TRBD1 (5 bases). Here the CDR3 DNA reads TGTGCCAGCAGCTCCCAGCAGGGCACCGGGGAGCTGTTTTTT. It encodes CASSSQQGTGELFF.